The 25 T cell receptor beta chains below were found in one sample sequenced in a study of blood T cell repertoires in COVID-19. Method: immunoSEQ multiplex PCR; TCRdb's copy keeps in-frame clones and lacks some. The top ten hold approximately 20% of the sample, which has fewer than 85,000 clones, over 70% seen once. The sequencing input was peripheral blood. The receptors here all came from a man aged 60 to 75 with acute or convalescent COVID-19.

The V and J genes are TRBV20-1 and TRBJ1-6, with TRBD1 matching 10 bases. The length of the CDR3 is 16 residues. The germline V gene has CDR1 DFQATT and CDR2 SNEGSKA (reference sequence). J lost 8 bases, V lost 3 bases, and 10 bases had no gene match. The CDR3 nucleotides read TGCAGTGCTAGTAGGGGACCGGGACAGGGGCATTCACCCCTCCACTTT. The encoded protein is CSASRGPGQGHSPLHF.

This clone was picked up many times. This chain links TRBV9 with TRBJ2-1, with D maybe TRBD1 (5 bases). The CDR3 sequence is 13 residues long. Trimming took 3 bases from V and 7 from J, leaving 11 bases between them. From germline, CDR1 is SGDLS and CDR2 YYNGEE. Here the CDR3 reads CASSGRGWNEQFF. CDR3 DNA: TGTGCCAGCAGCGGAAGGGGATGGAATGAGCAGTTCTTC.

This clone was counted only a few times. This chain connects TRBV7-3 to TRBJ2-7; the D gene is possibly TRBD1 (6 bases). This CDR3 has 15 residues. Germline assignment: CDR1 SGHTA and CDR2 FQGTGA. V shed 6 bases and J shed 0 bases, with 15 bases lying between them. CDR3 amino acids: CASRRSGTPSYEQYF. CDR3 sequence (DNA): TGTGCCAGCAGGCGAAGTGGGACACCCTCCTACGAGCAGTACTTC.

The rearrangement links TRBV7-8 to TRBJ2-1; perhaps TRBD1 as D (7 bases). The germline gives CDR1 SGHVS, CDR2 FQNEAQ. The CDR3 is 15 residues long. Trimming removed 5 bases from V and 0 bases from J, with 11 bases in between. The CDR3 reads CASSPRDSSYNEQFF. DNA for the CDR3: TGTGCCAGCAGCCCGCGGGACAGCTCCTACAATGAGCAGTTCTTC.

The CDR3: CASSSIYGYTF. CDR3 DNA: TGTGCCAGCAGTTCCATCTATGGCTACACCTTC. The chain carries TRBV28 and TRBJ1-2; no reliable D call. The CDR3 totals 11 residues. Trimming took 4 bases from V and 4 from J, leaving 4 bases between them. The germline CDR1 and CDR2 sequences are MDHEN and SYDVKM.

CDR3 DNA sequence: TGCGCCAGCAGCTTGTTAAGCGGGGGGGCGAACACCGGGGAGCTGTTTTTT. It specifies CASSLLSGGANTGELFF. V and J are TRBV5-1 and TRBJ2-2; 10 nucleotides agree with TRBD2. This CDR3 comprises 17 residues. With V trimmed by 1 base and J by 0 bases, 3 bases remained unmatched. The germline V gene has CDR1 SGHRS and CDR2 YFSETQ.

The chain combines TRBV7-3 with TRBJ1-3, with TRBD1 identical over 7 bases. Losses at the gene ends were 5 bases for V and 7 bases for J; bases not matched to a gene: 8. The CDR3 has 14 residues. CDR1 is SGHTA, CDR2 FQGTGA, per germline. The DNA for the CDR3 is TGTGCCAGCAGCCCGACAGGGAGTGAGAACACCATATATTTT. This gives the protein CASSPTGSENTIYF.

The chain combines TRBV19 with TRBJ2-7; 7 positions agree with TRBD2. V was clipped by 6 bases and J by 2 bases; unmatched bases: 13. Germline CDR1 and CDR2: LNHDA and SQIVND (reference sequence). CDR3 length equals 16 residues. This CDR3 reads CASRNGEGPTTYEQYF. In DNA form, the CDR3 reads TGTGCCAGTAGGAATGGGGAGGGACCAACAACCTACGAGCAGTACTTC.

This chain links TRBV7-5 with TRBJ2-7; TRBD1, the table's D call, lacks a check against the DNA. TRBV7-5 is classified as a pseudogene. This CDR3 is built from 14 residues. The CDR3 loop reads CVRSLYRTGDEQYV. The CDR3 nucleotides read TGTGTCAGAAGCTTATATCGGACAGGGGACGAGCAGTACGTC.

The rearrangement links TRBV9 to TRBJ2-1; 15 positions agree with TRBD2. The CDR3 spans 17 residues. The germline CDR1 and CDR2 sequences are SGDLS and YYNGEE. Germline trimming cut 0 bases from V and 6 bases from J; bases unmatched to any gene: 4. The CDR3 region is CASSVGTSGRAGNEQFF. The CDR3 DNA sequence: TGTGCCAGCAGCGTAGGGACTAGCGGGAGGGCGGGCAATGAGCAGTTCTTC.

This clone was recorded only once. At one of its ends the junction is not consistent with the germline gene, which may arise from a read error. The chain recombines TRBV9 with TRBJ1-2; the D gene is possibly TRBD1 (5 bases). The CDR3 is 12 amino acids. Germline lookup yields CDR1 SGDLS and CDR2 YYNGEE. DNA of the CDR3: TGTGCCAACAGCGTAGAGTCAGGGGGCTACACCTTC. Its translation is CANSVESGGYTF.

The J gene is TRBJ2-7, the V gene TRBV21-1; TRBD1, as called in the table, went unchecked against the DNA. TRBV21-1 is a pseudogene. The CDR3 length is 13 residues. The CDR3 loop reads CASSEGDGQGRCV. For the CDR3, the DNA is TGTGCCAGCAGCGAAGGGGATGGGCAGGGGCGATGCGTC.

J is TRBJ1-4 and V is TRBV2; 10 nucleotides match TRBD1. Unmatched junction bases numbered 3, after V lost 6 bases and J lost 5 bases. The CDR3 runs to 14 residues. CDR1 SNHLY and CDR2 FYNNEI come from the germline V gene. CDR3 coding DNA: TGTGCCAGCAGCTCGGACAGGGGGAATGAAAAACTGTTTTTT. It specifies CASSSDRGNEKLFF.

V and J are TRBV7-3 and TRBJ2-1, with 8 positions matching TRBD2. Per the germline V gene, CDR1 is SGHTA and CDR2 is FQGTGA. This CDR3 spans 13 amino acids. V lost 5 bases, J lost 10 bases, and 7 bases stayed unmatched. This CDR3 reads CASSLLTSDEQFF. The CDR3 DNA reads TGTGCCAGCAGCCTCCTGACTAGCGACGAGCAGTTCTTC.

The chain combines TRBV5-6 with TRBJ2-1; TRBD2 matches 9 bases. CDR3 length: 14 amino acids. With V trimmed by 5 bases and J by 6 bases, 6 bases remained unmatched. Germline loops: CDR1 SGHDT, CDR2 YYEEEE. CDR3 residues: CASSVAGVGNEQFF. In DNA form, the CDR3 reads TGTGCCAGCAGTGTAGCGGGAGTAGGCAATGAGCAGTTCTTC. Full variable domain (rest looked up from reference TRBV5-6 and TRBJ2-1): DAGVTQSPTHLIKTRGQQVTLRCSPKSGHDTVSWYQQALGQGPQFIFQYYEEEERQRGNFPDRFSGHQFPNYSSELNVNALLLGDSALYLCASSVAGVGNEQFFGPGTRLTVL.

The chain carries TRBV10-2 and TRBJ1-2, with D tentatively TRBD1 (6 bases). CDR3 length: 12 amino acids. CDR1 WSHSY and CDR2 SAAADI come from the germline V gene. Between the trimmed V and J ends, which lost 7 bases and 8 bases, there was a span of 14 bases. The CDR3 nucleotides are TGCGCCAGCACCCAAGGACAGTCCGGCTACACCTTC. This gives the protein CASTQGQSGYTF.

The V gene is TRBV10-3, the J gene TRBJ1-2; D is unclear. From germline, CDR1 is ENHRY and CDR2 SYGVKD. V gave up 3 bases and J gave up 2 bases, with 4 bases separating them. The CDR3 is made up of 12 amino acids. The CDR3 loop is CAISEQNYGYTF. The CDR3 DNA reads TGTGCCATCAGTGAACAAAACTATGGCTACACCTTC.

CDR3 sequence (DNA): TGTGCCAGCAGCTTAGCCCACAGGGGGCAAGAGACCCAGTACTTC. Protein product: CASSLAHRGQETQYF. The chain has TRBV7-6 and TRBJ2-5; 8 bases match TRBD1. Trimming at V came to 0 bases and at J to 2 bases, leaving 2 bases not matched to a gene. This CDR3 is built from 15 residues. CDR1 and CDR2 (germline): SGHVS, FNYEAQ.

This clone was found a few times. This rearrangement joins TRBV7-9 to TRBJ2-3, with TRBD1 matching over 9 bases. The CDR3 is 14 amino acids. Germline CDR1 and CDR2: SEHNR and FQNEAQ (reference sequence). Trimming cost V 5 bases and J 4 bases; bases outside gene matches: 4. CDR3 sequence (DNA): TGTGCCAGCAGCCTACAGGGGGCAGCAGATACGCAGTATTTT. Amino acids: CASSLQGAADTQYF.

This chain connects TRBV11-3 to TRBJ2-5; 12 bases are shared with TRBD2. Germline CDR1 and CDR2: SGHNT and YENEEA. V was pared by 5 bases and J by 5 bases, with 6 bases of the junction left unmatched. The CDR3 is 15 residues long. The CDR3 DNA sequence: TGTGCCAGCAGCCCCAGGACTAGCGGGGTGGAGACCCAGTACTTC. This gives the protein CASSPRTSGVETQYF.

The rearrangement joins TRBV28 to TRBJ2-5, with TRBD2 identical over 12 bases. Germline CDR1 MDHEN, CDR2 SYDVKM. V shed 3 bases, J shed 6 bases, and the junction held 14 bases outside the gene matches. The CDR3 sequence is 18 residues long. CDR3 protein: CASSLVHGLAGLVKTQYF. The CDR3, as DNA: TGTGCCAGCAGTTTGGTGCACGGACTAGCGGGATTGGTTAAGACCCAGTACTTC.

This clone is labeled as medium-sized. V usage is TRBV5-1 and J usage is TRBJ2-1; D is possibly TRBD1 (5 bases). CDR1 and CDR2 from the germline V gene are SGHRS and YFSETQ. The CDR3 is 12 residues long. The ends were cut back, 5 bases at V and 6 bases at J, with 9 bases in the middle. The CDR3 DNA sequence: TGCGCCAGCAGTGGGGCCGGCAATGAGCAGTTCTTC. Protein sequence: CASSGAGNEQFF.

The chain is built from TRBV12-3 or TRBV12-4 and TRBJ2-3; D possibly corresponds to TRBD1 (6 bases). V lost 5 bases and J 3 bases, leaving 9 bases between the germline ends. This CDR3 is built from 13 residues. CDR3 DNA: TGTGCCAGCAGTACCGGACAGACAGATACGCAGTATTTT. This codes for CASSTGQTDTQYF.

The genes are TRBV24-1 and TRBJ2-5; the match to TRBD1 covers 8 bases. The CDR3 runs to 17 residues. Losses at the gene ends were 3 bases for V and 5 bases for J; bases not matched to a gene: 13. Germline CDR1 and CDR2: KGHDR and SFDVKD. As DNA, the CDR3 is TGTGCCACCAGTGATACTTACGGGACAGGTGAGATGGAGACCCAGTACTTC. Translated: CATSDTYGTGEMETQYF.

The CDR3, as DNA: TGTGCCTGGATTCAGGGAAGCTCCTACAATGAGCAGTTCTTC. This encodes CAWIQGSSYNEQFF. The V call is TRBV30, the J call TRBJ2-1; TRBD1 is a possible D gene (5 bases). The V and J ends lost 4 bases and 0 bases respectively, with 10 bases between them. In germline, CDR1 is GTSNPN, CDR2 SVGIG (reference sequence). The CDR3 sequence is 14 residues long.